A single sample gave rise to the 8 T cell receptor beta chains below, sequenced in a study of radiotherapy plus CTLA-4 blockade in lung cancer. Generated by immunoSEQ multiplex PCR, the TCRdb table keeps only in-frame clones and is missing some. The sample comprises 81,000 or so clones, around 83% of which are singletons, and roughly 15% rests with the top ten. The input for sequencing was peripheral blood, taken from a patient treated with radiotherapy plus ipilimumab. The source of these receptors is a human donor with non-small cell lung cancer that progressed on radiotherapy plus ipilimumab.

The V and J genes are TRBV7-2 and TRBJ1-2; 10 bases align to TRBD1. Germline V gives CDR1 SGHTA, CDR2 FQGNSA. J gave up 8 bases and V 1 base, and 4 bases lay outside the gene matches. CDR3 length: 14 residues. CDR3 coding DNA: TGTGCCAGCAGCTTAGGGGACAGGGGAGGAGGCTACACCTTC. As protein: CASSLGDRGGGYTF.

The gene calls are TRBV4-1 and TRBJ1-1; D gene unclear. The CDR3 totals 15 residues. V was clipped by 0 bases and J by 7 bases, with 15 bases between them. CDR1 MGHRA and CDR2 YSYEKL come from the germline V gene. In DNA form, the CDR3 reads TGCGCCAGCAGCCAAGATCCGGGAGGAAGTTATGAAGCTTTCTTT. This encodes CASSQDPGGSYEAFF.

This chain uses TRBV5-4 with TRBJ1-6; D is unclear. This CDR3 has 17 amino acids. The V end was cut by 4 bases, the J end by 0 bases, with 14 bases between. The V gene's germline CDR1 is SGHNT and CDR2 YYREEE (reference sequence). Written as DNA, the CDR3 is TGTGCCAGCAGCAAGGGAACGGCGAGCTCCTATAATTCACCCCTCCACTTT. Protein: CASSKGTASSYNSPLHF.

This clone showed up just a few times. The CDR3 DNA is TGTGCCAGCTCAATCGGAGTTAATGAAAAACTGTTTTTT. Translated: CASSIGVNEKLFF. The rearrangement joins TRBV18 to TRBJ1-4, with unresolved D. The germline gives CDR1 KGHSH, CDR2 LQKENI. Trimming cost V 5 bases and J 4 bases, with 8 bases left between them. The CDR3 loop spans 13 amino acids.

This rearrangement joins TRBV7-2 to TRBJ2-7, with a weak D call TRBD1 (6 bases). The CDR3 totals 13 residues. Looked up from germline, CDR1 is SGHTA and CDR2 is FQGNSA. The V end lost 5 bases, the J end lost 2 bases, and 10 bases lay between the germline ends. The DNA for the CDR3 is TGTGCCAGCAGCCGGGACACTCCCTACGAGCAGTACTTC. Translated: CASSRDTPYEQYF.

This chain joins TRBV5-1 and TRBJ2-3; D is perhaps TRBD1 (6 bases). V gave up 3 bases and J gave up 0 bases, with 17 bases separating them. The CDR3 has 17 amino acids. Germline assignment: CDR1 SGHRS and CDR2 YFSETQ. The CDR3 DNA reads as TGCGCCAGCAGCTCCCCTACCGCAGGGGCCAGCACAGATACGCAGTATTTT. It is translated as CASSSPTAGASTDTQYF.

The chain carries TRBV19 and TRBJ2-1, with TRBD1 identical over 7 bases. Germline V gives CDR1 LNHDA, CDR2 SQIVND (reference sequence). The CDR3 consists of 16 residues. The junction had 11 bases not matched to a gene; V was cut back by 3 bases and J by 6 bases. This chain's CDR3 is CASSMPNRGRSNEQFF. The CDR3 DNA follows: TGTGCCAGTAGTATGCCAAACAGGGGAAGGAGCAATGAGCAGTTCTTC.

J is TRBJ1-1 and V is TRBV28; no clear D gene. The CDR3 is made up of 12 amino acids. CDR1 and CDR2 from the germline V gene are MDHEN and SYDVKM. V gave up 6 bases and J gave up 6 bases, with 11 bases separating them. DNA of the CDR3: TGTGCCAGCAGCCTGAGGGTGTCTGAAGCTTTCTTT. Amino acid sequence: CASSLRVSEAFF.